This passage covers 28 T cell receptor beta chains from one sample sequenced in a study of blood T cell repertoires in COVID-19. TCRdb keeps only in-frame clones here, not all; method: immunoSEQ multiplex PCR. The data hold about 310,000 clones, with 70% to 90% observed a single time. Source material: peripheral blood. These receptors originate from a woman aged 45-60 years who had recovered from COVID-19.

This chain joins TRBV28 and TRBJ1-1; D unresolved. V was shortened by 3 bases and J by 3 bases, with 5 bases between the two germline ends. The CDR3 extends over 12 amino acids. Germline V gives CDR1 MDHEN, CDR2 SYDVKM. The CDR3 loop reads CASSFSYTEAFF. The CDR3 coding sequence is TGTGCCAGCAGTTTCTCTTACACTGAAGCTTTCTTT.

For the CDR3, the DNA is TGTGCCAGCCTCCCCTTCAGGGGCACTGAAGCTTTCTTT. It specifies CASLPFRGTEAFF. The chain joins TRBV12-3 or TRBV12-4 to TRBJ1-1; weak D call: TRBD1 (6 bases). The CDR3 has 13 residues. V gave up 8 bases and J gave up 4 bases, with 14 bases separating them.

V and J are TRBV14 and TRBJ1-1; D may be TRBD1 (6 bases). Germline V gene lookup returns CDR1 SGHDN and CDR2 FVKESK. Trimming left V 1 base short and J 9 bases short, with 12 bases between. The CDR3 is 13 amino acids. The CDR3 sequence: CASSQGGGPKAFF. The CDR3 DNA sequence: TGTGCCAGCAGCCAAGGGGGGGGGCCCAAAGCTTTCTTT.

The rearrangement links TRBV28 to TRBJ1-5, with D perhaps TRBD1 (5 bases). The V and J ends lost 1 base and 5 bases respectively, with 9 bases between them. The CDR3 loop spans 14 amino acids. Germline V gene sequence: CDR1 MDHEN, CDR2 SYDVKM. The CDR3 sequence: CASSLSGDDQPQHF. CDR3 coding DNA: TGTGCCAGCAGTTTATCGGGGGATGATCAGCCCCAGCATTTT.

Worth noting for this clone: At the DNA level, this CDR3 is encoded by other sequences in the same sample as well. This chain connects TRBV5-1 to TRBJ2-7; D ambiguous. There are 12 residues in the CDR3. Trimming removed 4 bases from V and 1 base from J, with 6 bases in between. In germline, CDR1 is SGHRS, CDR2 YFSETQ. The CDR3 DNA is TGCGCCAGCAGCCCCGGTTCCTACGAGCAGTACTTC. This encodes CASSPGSYEQYF.

The chain has TRBV10-3 and TRBJ2-1, with D unresolved. This CDR3 is built from 14 residues. Germline CDR1 is ENHRY and CDR2 is SYGVKD. The V end lost 6 bases, the J end lost 10 bases, and 19 bases lay between the germline ends. This chain's CDR3 is CAIRARSEVGEQFF. CDR3 nucleotides: TGTGCCATCAGGGCCCGCTCCGAGGTTGGGGAGCAGTTCTTC.

CDR3: CASSQEGAGTNEKLFF. The CDR3 nucleotides are TGTGCCAGCAGCCAAGAAGGCGCGGGGACTAATGAAAAACTGTTTTTT. The chain links TRBV14 to TRBJ1-4; D is undetermined. Germline CDR1 and CDR2: SGHDN and FVKESK. V was clipped by 0 bases and J by 2 bases, with 10 bases between them. The CDR3 length is 16 residues.

The rearrangement uses TRBV18 and TRBJ2-1; D remains unclear. The CDR3 sequence is 17 residues long. Deletions cut 0 bases from V and 0 bases from J, with 12 bases between. The V gene's germline CDR1 is KGHSH and CDR2 LQKENI. The CDR3 loop reads CASSPPNAPSSYNEQFF. CDR3 coding DNA: TGTGCCAGCTCACCACCGAACGCCCCCAGCTCCTACAATGAGCAGTTCTTC.

This chain links TRBV29-1 with TRBJ2-5; D is ambiguous. The CDR3 consists of 11 residues. V lost 4 bases, J lost 3 bases, and 6 bases lay in between. Germline-derived CDR1 and CDR2 are SQVTM and ANQGSEA. Here the CDR3 reads CSVGGKETQYF. DNA for the CDR3: TGCAGCGTTGGAGGAAAAGAGACCCAGTACTTC.

This sequence joins TRBV2 and TRBJ1-1, with no clear D. The CDR3 consists of 12 residues. Trimming took 7 bases from V and 11 from J, leaving 17 bases between them. From germline, CDR1 is SNHLY and CDR2 FYNNEI. CDR3 loop: CASTMEGRRAFF. The CDR3 bases are TGTGCCAGCACGATGGAGGGTCGCAGGGCTTTCTTT. The variable domain in full, completed from reference TRBV2 and TRBJ1-1, reads EPEVTQTPSHQVTQMGQEVILRCVPISNHLYFYWYRQILGQKVEFLVSFYNNEISEKSEIFDDQFSVERPDGSNFTLKIRSTKLEDSAMYFCASTMEGRRAFFGQGTRLTVV.

This clone showed up just once. The chain carries TRBV3-1 (or the pseudogene TRBV3-2) and TRBJ2-1; D perhaps matches TRBD1 (6 bases). The V gene lost 4 bases and the J gene lost 5 bases, with 18 bases spanning the gap. There are 16 residues in the CDR3. The germline V gene has CDR1 LGHDT and CDR2 YNNKEL (reference sequence). CDR3 sequence reads: CASSPLGQGLDNEQFF. CDR3 DNA: TGTGCCAGCAGCCCGCTTGGGCAGGGGTTGGACAATGAGCAGTTCTTC.

The rearrangement uses TRBV7-2 and TRBJ2-3; TRBD2 matches at 7 bases. Germline values: CDR1 SGHTA, CDR2 FQGNSA. The CDR3 spans 17 residues. The V and J ends lost 0 bases and 8 bases, in that order; junction bases with no gene match: 14. CDR3: CASSLAGTSGIIGTQYF. In DNA form, the CDR3 reads TGTGCCAGCAGCTTAGCGGGTACCAGCGGGATCATCGGTACGCAGTATTTT.

The V gene is TRBV9, the J gene TRBJ2-7, with D tentatively TRBD1 (6 bases). Germline V gene lookup returns CDR1 SGDLS and CDR2 YYNGEE. This CDR3 is built from 15 residues. V was cut by 4 bases and J by 2 bases, with 16 bases left in between. CDR3 in amino acids: CASSPHNGQTYEQYF. CDR3 sequence (DNA): TGTGCCAGCAGCCCCCATAATGGACAGACCTACGAGCAGTACTTC.

This chain links TRBV19 with TRBJ2-2; 8 nucleotides match TRBD1. Trimming removed 3 bases from V and 3 bases from J; junction bases left unmatched: 3. The germline V gene has CDR1 LNHDA and CDR2 SQIVND (reference sequence). The CDR3 spans 15 residues. This CDR3 is CASSISGGDTGELFF. The DNA of the CDR3 is TGTGCCAGTAGTATCTCAGGGGGCGACACCGGGGAGCTGTTTTTT.

Comment on this clone: Its ends do not fully match the called genes, so a read error is possible. The chain carries TRBV4-3 and TRBJ2-7; 14 bases align to TRBD2. Germline CDR1 LGHNA, CDR2 YSLEER. There are 15 residues in the CDR3. The CDR3 nucleotides read TGCGCCAGCAGCCAAGACAAGGGACTAGCGGGAGTCAAGCACTTC. This gives the protein CASSQDKGLAGVKHF.

The V and J genes are TRBV7-6 and TRBJ1-1, with 8 bases that match TRBD1. Germline V gene sequence: CDR1 SGHVS, CDR2 FNYEAQ. Unmatched junction bases numbered 3, after V lost 0 bases and J lost 3 bases. The CDR3 sequence is 15 residues long. The CDR3 DNA is TGTGCCAGCAGCTTAGCAGACAGGGGAGACACTGAAGCTTTCTTT. Translating gives CASSLADRGDTEAFF.

The chain couples TRBV28 to TRBJ1-2; no reliable D call. CDR3 length: 14 residues. Germline V gives CDR1 MDHEN, CDR2 SYDVKM. Trimming removed 9 bases from V and 0 bases from J, with 14 bases in between. The DNA of the CDR3 is TGTGCCAGTGTCCCTCTGAGGGCTAACTATGGCTACACCTTC. This codes for CASVPLRANYGYTF.

The chain combines TRBV7-9 with TRBJ2-1, with D possibly matching TRBD2 (5 bases). The germline V gene encodes CDR1 SEHNR and CDR2 FQNEAQ (reference sequence). The CDR3 is 12 amino acids. V was pared by 4 bases and J by 7 bases, with 8 bases between. This CDR3 reads CASSSERNEQFF. CDR3 nucleotide sequence: TGTGCCAGCAGCTCAGAGCGGAATGAGCAGTTCTTC.

The rearrangement joins TRBV29-1 to TRBJ1-5; D remains unclear. CDR1 is SQVTM and CDR2 is ANQGSEA in the germline V gene. V was trimmed by 6 bases and J by 6 bases, leaving 15 bases between them. This CDR3 region has 13 residues. The DNA for the CDR3 is TGCAGCGTGGGCCTAGATGAGGGTCAGCCCCAGCATTTT. Its protein is CSVGLDEGQPQHF. The variable domain in full, with the rest retrieved from reference TRBV29-1 and TRBJ1-5, is SAVISQKPSRDICQRGTSLTIQCQVDSQVTMMFWYRQQPGQSLTLIATANQGSEATYESGFVIDKFPISRPNLTFSTLTVSNMSPEDSSIYLCSVGLDEGQPQHFGDGTRLSIL.

This clone showed up just a few times. The V call is TRBV27, the J call TRBJ1-3; a weak D match, TRBD1 (6 bases). The CDR3 extends over 16 amino acids. V was cut by 8 bases and J by 3 bases, with 20 bases left in between. CDR1 and CDR2 (germline): MNHEY, SMNVEV (reference sequence). CDR3 sequence reads: CASGYRDEQSGNTIYF. CDR3 DNA: TGTGCCAGCGGATACAGGGATGAGCAAAGTGGAAACACCATATATTTT.

J is TRBJ1-1 and V is TRBV7-9; no definite D call. This CDR3 spans 13 amino acids. Per germline, CDR1 SEHNR and CDR2 FQNEAQ (reference sequence). V dropped 3 bases and J dropped 3 bases, with 8 bases sitting between them. The CDR3 protein is CASSFGEYTEAFF. The CDR3 DNA follows: TGTGCCAGCAGCTTCGGGGAATACACTGAAGCTTTCTTT.

The rearrangement uses TRBV3-1 (or the pseudogene TRBV3-2) and TRBJ1-5; no clear D. The V gene lost 4 bases and the J gene lost 7 bases, with 5 bases spanning the gap. The germline CDR1 and CDR2 sequences are LGHDT and YNNKEL (reference sequence). The CDR3 length is 11 residues. The CDR3 region is CASSPRQPQHF. In DNA, the CDR3 is TGTGCCAGCAGCCCCCGGCAGCCCCAGCATTTT.

The rearrangement uses TRBV7-6 and TRBJ2-5; weak D call: TRBD1 (6 bases). CDR3 size: 16 residues. The germline gives CDR1 SGHVS, CDR2 FNYEAQ. The V gene lost 6 bases and the J gene lost 2 bases, with 19 bases spanning the gap. Here the CDR3 DNA reads TGTGCCAGCAGTTCCCTCCTCCGGGACACACAAGAGACCCAGTACTTC. It yields the protein CASSSLLRDTQETQYF.

The V call is TRBV5-5, the J call TRBJ1-4, with D perhaps TRBD1 (6 bases). V was pared by 2 bases and J by 7 bases, with 15 bases between. This CDR3 contains 15 residues. The V gene's germline CDR1 is SGHKS and CDR2 YYEKEE (reference sequence). CDR3 in amino acids: CASSLGGGSIEKLFF. The DNA of the CDR3 is TGTGCCAGCAGCTTAGGGGGTGGTTCGATTGAAAAACTGTTTTTT.

Ten or more counts support this clone. The chain employs TRBV19 and TRBJ2-7; 12 bases line up with TRBD2. The length of the CDR3 is 15 residues. Germline V CDR1 and CDR2: LNHDA, SQIVND (reference sequence). V dropped 5 bases and J dropped 5; count of bases not matched to a gene: 7. CDR3 in DNA: TGTGCCAGTAGTGTGACTAGCGGGAGTCTCGACGAGCAGTACTTC. It encodes CASSVTSGSLDEQYF. Full variable domain (rest looked up from reference TRBV19 and TRBJ2-7): DGGITQSPKYLFRKEGQNVTLSCEQNLNHDAMYWYRQDPGQGLRLIYYSQIVNDFQKGDIAEGYSVSREKKESFPLTVTSAQKNPTAFYLCASSVTSGSLDEQYFGPGTRLTVT.

The V and J genes are TRBV7-2 and TRBJ2-5, with D unclear. Trimming took 5 bases from V and 7 from J, leaving 8 bases between them. The germline V gene encodes CDR1 SGHTA and CDR2 FQGNSA. This CDR3 is built from 11 residues. The chain's CDR3 is CASSPSGTQYF. CDR3 DNA: TGTGCCAGCAGCCCGAGTGGGACCCAGTACTTC. Combining the CDR3 with reference TRBV7-2 and TRBJ2-5 gives the whole variable domain GAGVSQSPSNKVTEKGKDVELRCDPISGHTALYWYRQSLGQGLEFLIYFQGNSAPDKSGLPSDRFSAERTGGSVSTLTIQRTQQEDSAVYLCASSPSGTQYFGPGTRLLVL.

The rearrangement uses TRBV29-1 and TRBJ1-1; 7 positions agree with TRBD1. Germline V lookup: CDR1 SQVTM, CDR2 ANQGSEA. Losses at the gene ends were 7 bases for V and 4 bases for J; bases not matched to a gene: 9. The CDR3 is made up of 13 amino acids. The CDR3 region is CSGHRGVGTEAFF. The CDR3 bases are TGCAGCGGACACAGGGGTGTCGGCACTGAAGCTTTCTTT.

The gene calls are TRBV28 and TRBJ2-1; 11 bases line up with TRBD2. Trimming cost V 7 bases and J 9 bases; bases outside gene matches: 11. The CDR3 consists of 15 residues. The germline CDR1 and CDR2 sequences are MDHEN and SYDVKM. This chain's CDR3 is CASKLPGLADFEQFF. Here the CDR3 DNA reads TGTGCCAGCAAATTACCGGGACTAGCGGATTTTGAGCAGTTCTTC.